The 17 T cell receptor beta chains presented below share a single source sample, sequenced in a study of T cell responses to AZD1222 COVID-19 vaccine (dated by TCRdb to the early 2020s). Library method: the immunoSEQ multiplex PCR assay. TCRdb took this table from immuneACCESS and kept in-frame rearrangements with V and J called. Such tables lack part of the clones; where checked against another copy, unresolved V genes explain under half of the gap, and the rest is unexplained. This sample gives about 110,000 clones in total; 80% to 95% of them show up just once. The ten most abundant clones make up 2% to 2.5% of the sample. Read against the paper, the sample's time point label means: about 28 days (+/-7) after the second vaccine dose. The material sequenced was peripheral blood, taken 28 days after the second AZD1222 dose. Receptors were obtained from an adult who received the AZD1222 COVID-19 vaccine.

The rearrangement links TRBV7-2 to TRBJ1-2, with a tentative D call TRBD1 (6 bases). Germline V gene sequence: CDR1 SGHTA, CDR2 FQGNSA. The CDR3 spans 13 residues. The ends were cut back, 1 base at V and 8 bases at J, with 11 bases in the middle. The CDR3 sequence is CASSLGGGTGYTF. CDR3 nucleotides: TGTGCCAGCAGCTTAGGGGGGGGCACGGGCTACACCTTC.

The rearrangement uses TRBV19 and TRBJ1-1; D ambiguous. V dropped 3 bases and J dropped 8 bases, with 13 bases sitting between them. The CDR3 length is 13 residues. CDR1 is LNHDA and CDR2 is SQIVND in the germline V gene (reference sequence). Here the CDR3 reads CASSMVLAIEAFF. As DNA, the CDR3 is TGTGCCAGTAGTATGGTTCTGGCTATCGAAGCTTTCTTT. Full variable domain (outside the CDR3, taken from reference TRBV19 and TRBJ1-1): DGGITQSPKYLFRKEGQNVTLSCEQNLNHDAMYWYRQDPGQGLRLIYYSQIVNDFQKGDIAEGYSVSREKKESFPLTVTSAQKNPTAFYLCASSMVLAIEAFFGQGTRLTVV.

The chain has TRBV4-3 and TRBJ2-1; D ambiguous. The CDR3 length is 13 residues. CDR1 is LGHNA and CDR2 is YSLEER in the germline V gene. V dropped 0 bases and J dropped 9 bases, with 9 bases sitting between them. As DNA, the CDR3 is TGCGCCAGCAGCCAAGATAATGGCGGTGAGCAGTTCTTC. The encoded protein is CASSQDNGGEQFF.

The chain links TRBV7-2 to TRBJ1-5, with TRBD1 matching over 7 bases. J was trimmed by 7 bases and V by 5 bases; bases with no gene match: 11. The CDR3 covers 15 residues. Germline loops: CDR1 SGHTA, CDR2 FQGNSA. Written as DNA, the CDR3 is TGTGCCAGCAGCAACCGGAGGACAGGACCCCAGCCCCAGCATTTT. This encodes CASSNRRTGPQPQHF.

The chain employs TRBV10-2 and TRBJ2-7, with D perhaps being TRBD1 or TRBD2 (5 bases each). The CDR3 sequence is 13 residues long. V was pared by 6 bases and J by 3 bases, with 12 bases between. From germline, CDR1 is WSHSY and CDR2 SAAADI. CDR3 sequence (DNA): TGCGCCAGCAGCCCGGGACGGCTCTACGAGCAGTACTTC. It encodes CASSPGRLYEQYF.

The rearrangement uses TRBV19 and TRBJ1-3; D ambiguous. The V and J ends lost 7 bases and 0 bases respectively, with 16 bases between them. There are 16 residues in the CDR3. CDR1 and CDR2 (germline): LNHDA, SQIVND (reference sequence). CDR3 loop: CASTPPWGSSGNTIYF. DNA of the CDR3: TGTGCCAGTACTCCTCCTTGGGGTAGCTCTGGAAACACCATATATTTT.

This chain links TRBV5-1 with TRBJ2-7; 10 bases align to TRBD1. This CDR3 is built from 16 residues. The V gene's germline CDR1 is SGHRS and CDR2 YFSETQ. Losses at the gene ends were 0 bases for V and 2 bases for J; bases not matched to a gene: 5. The CDR3 region has the DNA TGCGCCAGCAGCTTGGGACCGGGACAGGGGACCTACGAGCAGTACTTC. It codes for CASSLGPGQGTYEQYF.

This sequence joins TRBV2 and TRBJ1-4; tentative D call: TRBD1 (6 bases). The CDR3 consists of 14 residues. Germline loops: CDR1 SNHLY, CDR2 FYNNEI. DNA of the CDR3: TGTGCGTCGGGGGCAGAAGCAACTAATGAAAAACTGTTTTTT. Translated, it gives CASGAEATNEKLFF.

V and J are TRBV7-2 and TRBJ2-3; 9 bases match TRBD2. Germline CDR1 reads SGHTA; CDR2 reads FQGNSA. The CDR3 length is 15 residues. Unmatched junction bases numbered 4, after V lost 3 bases and J lost 3 bases. The CDR3 is CASSLPGLATDTQYF. CDR3 DNA sequence: TGTGCCAGCAGCTTGCCGGGACTAGCAACAGATACGCAGTATTTT.

The chain uses TRBV14 and TRBJ1-5; a possible D gene is TRBD1 (5 bases). There are 14 residues in the CDR3. Germline CDR1 SGHDN, CDR2 FVKESK. V was pared by 4 bases and J by 9 bases, with 16 bases between. The CDR3 loop is CASSLPPNRSPQHF. CDR3 DNA sequence: TGTGCCAGCAGCCTCCCCCCAAACAGGTCGCCCCAGCATTTT.

The rearrangement uses TRBV19 and TRBJ2-7; D might be TRBD2 (6 bases). The CDR3 covers 15 residues. V was clipped by 1 base and J by 0 bases, with 10 bases between them. Germline V gene data show CDR1 as LNHDA and CDR2 as SQIVND (reference sequence). The CDR3 is CASSIAGRSSYEQYF. In DNA, the CDR3 is TGTGCCAGTAGTATAGCGGGGAGGAGCTCCTACGAGCAGTACTTC.

J is TRBJ1-6 and V is TRBV12-3 or TRBV12-4; TRBD1 is a possible D gene (5 bases). The germline V and J ends were trimmed by 5 bases and 6 bases, with 8 bases remaining between them. CDR3 size: 13 residues. The CDR3 loop reads CASSQGGNSPLHF. The CDR3 nucleotides read TGTGCCAGCAGTCAGGGAGGTAATTCACCCCTCCACTTT.

V gene TRBV2 combines with J gene TRBJ2-5; 16 nucleotides align to TRBD2. Trimming at V came to 5 bases and at J to 0 bases, leaving 9 bases not matched to a gene. CDR3 length equals 19 residues. Germline V gene lookup returns CDR1 SNHLY and CDR2 FYNNEI. The CDR3 sequence is CASSKGLAGGPRDQETQYF. The CDR3 DNA sequence: TGTGCCAGCAGTAAGGGACTAGCGGGGGGGCCTAGGGACCAAGAGACCCAGTACTTC.

The gene calls are TRBV5-4 and TRBJ2-1; 13 bases align to TRBD2. Per germline, CDR1 SGHNT and CDR2 YYREEE (reference sequence). V lost 7 bases to trimming and J lost 5 bases; unmatched junction nucleotides: 3. This CDR3 is built from 14 residues. Written as DNA, the CDR3 is TGTGCCAGCCGGACTAGCGGGGGCCACAATGAGCAGTTCTTC. It translates to CASRTSGGHNEQFF.

The gene calls are TRBV27 and TRBJ2-7; 7 bases match TRBD1. V lost 3 bases and J lost 9; bases outside the gene matches: 8. The CDR3 runs 13 residues. Looked up from germline, CDR1 is MNHEY and CDR2 is SMNVEV (reference sequence). The CDR3 spells CASSFGQGEVQYF. As DNA, the CDR3 is TGTGCCAGCAGTTTTGGGCAGGGGGAAGTGCAGTACTTC.

The chain has TRBV5-1 and TRBJ2-7, with 10 bases identical to TRBD1. The V segment lost 4 bases and the J segment 3 bases; nucleotides outside the gene matches: 7. This CDR3 is 15 amino acids long. In germline, CDR1 is SGHRS, CDR2 YFSETQ. CDR3 DNA sequence: TGCGCCAGCAGCCTAGGGACAGGGGTAGTCTACGAGCAGTACTTC. Residues: CASSLGTGVVYEQYF.

The V gene is TRBV5-4, the J gene TRBJ1-1, with 10 bases that match TRBD1. The germline gives CDR1 SGHNT, CDR2 YYREEE (reference sequence). V lost 3 bases and J lost 2; bases outside the gene matches: 1. The CDR3 has 14 amino acids. CDR3 nucleotides: TGTGCCAGCAGCTGGGACAGGGGAAACACTGAAGCTTTCTTT. It encodes CASSWDRGNTEAFF. The whole variable domain, remainder taken from reference TRBV5-4 and TRBJ1-1, is ETGVTQSPTHLIKTRGQQVTLRCSSQSGHNTVSWYQQALGQGPQFIFQYYREEENGRGNFPPRFSGLQFPNYSSELNVNALELDDSALYLCASSWDRGNTEAFFGQGTRLTVV.